This T cell receptor (beta chain) was captured in a study of blood T cells in healthy people across ages. Study observations and caveats: Roughly linearly, TCR beta diversity per million T cells fell as age increased.

Next came a second PCR, run for roughly 6 to 11 cycles, which used a sample-barcoded 5' primer along with a J-beta primer mix. TCRdb processed the 5' RACE reads anew with MiXCR; each CDR3 protein has one entry. The sample consists of some 900,000 distinct CDR3 sequences, 25% to 35% of them appearing once. Comment on this clonotype: Its antigen is not known.

Trimming cost V 4 bases and J 6 bases, with 13 bases left between them. The CDR3 loop spans 13 amino acids. Germline CDR1 and CDR2: SGHNT and YYREEE (reference sequence). The material sequenced was blood. The chain joins TRBV5-4 to TRBJ1-2, with D tentatively TRBD1 (6 bases). The receptor was derived from a woman at least 80 years old in good health. The CDR3 sequence: CASSRPTGNGYTF. The DNA of the CDR3 is TGTGCCAGCAGCCGTCCCACAGGGAATGGCTACACCTTC.